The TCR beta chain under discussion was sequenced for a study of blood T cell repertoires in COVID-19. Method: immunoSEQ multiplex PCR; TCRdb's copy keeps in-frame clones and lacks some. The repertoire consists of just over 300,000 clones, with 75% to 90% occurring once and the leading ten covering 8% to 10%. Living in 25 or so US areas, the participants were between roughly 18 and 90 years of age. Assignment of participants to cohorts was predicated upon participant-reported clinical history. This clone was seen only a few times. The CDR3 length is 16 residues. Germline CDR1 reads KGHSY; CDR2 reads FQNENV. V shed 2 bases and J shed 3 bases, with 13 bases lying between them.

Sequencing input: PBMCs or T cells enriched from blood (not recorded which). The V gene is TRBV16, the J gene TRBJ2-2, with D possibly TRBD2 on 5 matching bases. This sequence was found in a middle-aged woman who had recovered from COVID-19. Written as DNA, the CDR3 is TGTGCCAGCAGCCAAGCGCCTCCGCGGGACACCGGGGAGCTGTTTTTT. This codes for CASSQAPPRDTGELFF.